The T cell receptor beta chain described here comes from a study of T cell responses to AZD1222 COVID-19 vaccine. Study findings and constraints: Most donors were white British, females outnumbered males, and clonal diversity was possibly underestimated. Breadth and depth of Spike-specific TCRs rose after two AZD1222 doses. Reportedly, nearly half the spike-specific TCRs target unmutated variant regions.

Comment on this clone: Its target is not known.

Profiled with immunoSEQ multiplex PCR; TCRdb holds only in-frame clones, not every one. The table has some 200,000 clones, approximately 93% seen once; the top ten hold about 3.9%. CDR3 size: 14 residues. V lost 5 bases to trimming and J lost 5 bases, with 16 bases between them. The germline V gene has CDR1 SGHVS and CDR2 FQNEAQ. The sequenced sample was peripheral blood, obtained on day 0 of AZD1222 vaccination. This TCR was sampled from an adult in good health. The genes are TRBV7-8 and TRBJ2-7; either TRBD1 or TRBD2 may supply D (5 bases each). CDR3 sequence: CASSPVRVGDEQYF. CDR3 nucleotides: TGTGCCAGCAGCCCCGTGCGGGTAGGGGACGAGCAGTACTTC.